One sample yielded the 18 T cell receptor beta chains listed below, sequenced in a study of cytomegalovirus exposure and HLA in healthy donors. 60 Vbeta and 13 Jbeta primers were used in PCR. TCRdb's table, derived via immunoSEQ multiplex PCR, lists solely in-frame clones and lacks some. The repertoire has fewer than 110,000 clones, less than 85% of them found once; the top ten carry about 2%. What was sequenced was PBMCs. The receptors were sampled from a man younger than 30 in good health and CMV-seronegative.

This sequence joins TRBV13 and TRBJ2-7; 10 bases agree with TRBD1. V dropped 3 bases and J dropped 3; count of bases not matched to a gene: 8. In germline, CDR1 is PRHDT, CDR2 FYEKMQ (reference sequence). The CDR3 is 16 amino acids. CDR3: CASSFRTGGHFYEQYF. The CDR3 nucleotides read TGTGCCAGCAGCTTTCGGACAGGGGGACACTTCTACGAGCAGTACTTC.

In its sample, this clone was seen once. The J gene is TRBJ2-1, the V gene TRBV2, with a weak D call TRBD2 (6 bases). The CDR3 has 15 residues. Between the trimmed V and J ends, which lost 6 bases and 5 bases, there was a span of 17 bases. Germline V gene data show CDR1 as SNHLY and CDR2 as FYNNEI. CDR3 in amino acids: CASRSAVGGNNEQFF. The CDR3 DNA reads TGTGCCAGCAGATCGGCCGTCGGGGGAAACAATGAGCAGTTCTTC.

The genes are TRBV5-1 and TRBJ1-2, with a possible D match to TRBD1 (5 bases). The V end was cut by 4 bases, the J end by 0 bases, with 16 bases between. The CDR3 sequence is 16 residues long. Germline V gives CDR1 SGHRS, CDR2 YFSETQ. The CDR3 sequence is CASSPGLDRTNYGYTF. The CDR3 nucleotides are TGCGCCAGCAGCCCCGGTTTAGACAGAACTAACTATGGCTACACCTTC.

This chain connects TRBV6-6 to TRBJ1-2; a possible D gene is TRBD1 (5 bases). In germline, CDR1 is MNHNY, CDR2 SVGAGI (reference sequence). The CDR3 contains 12 residues. Between the trimmed V and J ends, which lost 2 bases and 9 bases, there was a span of 10 bases. CDR3 in amino acids: CASSYPRQSYTF. The CDR3 nucleotides are TGTGCCAGCAGTTACCCCCGACAGAGCTACACCTTC.

V gene TRBV9 combines with J gene TRBJ2-2, with D possibly matching TRBD2 (6 bases). CDR1 is SGDLS, CDR2 YYNGEE, per germline. V lost 0 bases, J lost 4 bases, and 13 bases lay in between. The CDR3 consists of 16 residues. The CDR3 DNA reads as TGTGCCAGCAGCGTAGCCTCCGGGAGAGGCACCGGGGAGCTGTTTTTT. Amino acid sequence: CASSVASGRGTGELFF.

The DNA of the CDR3 is TGTGCCAGCAGTTTTCGGGGTTCCTGGGCTTTCTTT. It translates to CASSFRGSWAFF. This chain links TRBV28 with TRBJ1-1, with D unresolved. V shed 3 bases and J shed 11 bases, with 13 bases lying between them. The CDR3 is made up of 12 amino acids. The germline CDR1 and CDR2 sequences are MDHEN and SYDVKM.

The sample holds a few counts of this clone. Sequence at one end of the junction differs from germline and may be a read error. The chain is built from TRBV14 and TRBJ1-3; 8 bases agree with TRBD1. CDR1 is SGHDN, CDR2 FVKESK, per germline. This CDR3 has 16 amino acids. CDR3 sequence: CASGQVTGADRNTIYF. For the CDR3, the DNA is TGTGCCAGCGGCCAAGTGACAGGGGCGGATAGAAACACCATATATTTT. The full variable domain, completed using reference TRBV14 and TRBJ1-3, is EAGVTQFPSHSVIEKGQTVTLRCDPISGHDNLYWYRRVMGKEIKFLLHFVKESKQDESGMPNNRFLAERTGGTYSTLKVQPAELEDSGVYFCASGQVTGADRNTIYFGEGSWLTVV.

The chain couples TRBV29-1 to TRBJ1-2; a weak D match, TRBD1 (6 bases). Trimming removed 3 bases at V and 5 bases at J, with 19 bases between. This CDR3 is built from 15 residues. Germline CDR1 SQVTM, CDR2 ANQGSEA. The chain's CDR3 is CSVDRTQKGDYGYTF. CDR3 nucleotides: TGCAGCGTTGATAGGACACAAAAGGGGGATTATGGCTACACCTTC.

As to this clone: An end of the junction does not agree with germline; a read error may underlie this. The rearrangement links TRBV6-5 to TRBJ2-7; maybe TRBD2 (5 bases). CDR3 length: 14 amino acids. Per the germline V gene, CDR1 is MNHEY and CDR2 is SVGAGI. The CDR3: CASRAGTKLLGFHF. In DNA, the CDR3 is TGTGCTTCCCGGGCGGGTACCAAATTATTGGGTTTTCACTTC.

The V and J genes are TRBV5-1 and TRBJ1-6; TRBD1 aligns across 7 bases. The junction had 7 bases not matched to a gene; V was cut back by 4 bases and J by 9 bases. Germline lookup yields CDR1 SGHRS and CDR2 YFSETQ. The CDR3 loop spans 14 amino acids. The DNA for the CDR3 is TGCGCCAGCAGCCAAAGACAGGGCGGTTCACCCCTCCACTTT. It specifies CASSQRQGGSPLHF.

On this clone: Germline and junction disagree at one end, which may indicate a read error. The chain joins TRBV6-5 to TRBJ1-2, with 7 bases fitting TRBD1. The length of the CDR3 is 13 residues. Looked up from germline, CDR1 is MNHEY and CDR2 is SVGAGI. The CDR3 DNA follows: TGTGCCAGCACGCGGGGACAGTACTATGGCTACCCCTTC. Protein sequence: CASTRGQYYGYPF.

This clone was observed a handful of times. This rearrangement joins TRBV7-6 to TRBJ2-2, with TRBD1 matching 7 bases. J gave up 2 bases and V 5 bases, and 2 bases lay outside the gene matches. Germline CDR1 is SGHVS and CDR2 is FNYEAQ. This CDR3 spans 14 amino acids. In nucleotides, the CDR3 is TGTGCCAGCAGCGGGACAGATAACACCGGGGAGCTGTTTTTT. Translated, it gives CASSGTDNTGELFF.

The gene calls are TRBV6-6 and TRBJ1-4; 10 bases map to TRBD1. Trimming at V came to 2 bases and at J to 6 bases, leaving 3 bases not matched to a gene. The CDR3 consists of 15 residues. Germline assignment: CDR1 MNHNY and CDR2 SVGAGI (reference sequence). The CDR3 sequence is CASSYPGQGDEKLFF. CDR3 coding DNA: TGTGCCAGCAGTTACCCCGGACAGGGGGATGAAAAACTGTTTTTT.

Concerning this clone itself: The same CDR3 is also encoded by other DNA sequences in this sample. The CDR3 region is CASSPLAGGQETQYF. As DNA, the CDR3 is TGTGCCAGCAGCCCACTAGCGGGGGGGCAAGAGACCCAGTACTTC. The chain links TRBV4-2 to TRBJ2-5; 13 bases are shared with TRBD2. Losses at the gene ends were 4 bases for V and 2 bases for J; bases not matched to a gene: 1. Germline assignment: CDR1 LGHNA and CDR2 YNFKEQ. This CDR3 is built from 15 residues.

On this clone itself: One end of the junction is discordant with germline, which a read error may explain. The identical CDR3 is also encoded by other nucleotide sequences in the sample. V gene TRBV14 combines with J gene TRBJ2-5; no reliable D call. This CDR3 has 14 residues. Germline-derived CDR1 and CDR2 are SGHDN and FVKESK. For the CDR3, the DNA is TGCGCCAGCAGCCAAGATACAAATCAAGAGACCCAGTACTTC. Its translation is CASSQDTNQETQYF.

This chain links TRBV5-4 with TRBJ2-1; D gene unclear. With 0 bases removed from V and 2 bases from J, the gap between germline ends came to 6 bases. Germline V lookup: CDR1 SGHNT, CDR2 YYREEE (reference sequence). The CDR3 loop spans 14 amino acids. This CDR3 is CASSLGPTYNEQFF. CDR3 DNA: TGTGCCAGCAGCTTGGGTCCTACCTACAATGAGCAGTTCTTC.

The chain has TRBV5-4 and TRBJ2-2; D perhaps matches TRBD2 (6 bases). The CDR3 runs 16 residues. Deletions cut 0 bases from V and 6 bases from J, with 15 bases between. Looked up from germline, CDR1 is SGHNT and CDR2 is YYREEE (reference sequence). Here the CDR3 DNA reads TGTGCCAGCAGCTTGGCTGGGCTAGCGCCCTCCGGGGAGCTGTTTTTT. Translating gives CASSLAGLAPSGELFF.

The chain couples TRBV30 to TRBJ1-4; D gene uncertain. Germline values: CDR1 GTSNPN, CDR2 SVGIG (reference sequence). The CDR3 length is 19 residues. The V end was cut by 3 bases, the J end by 4 bases, with 27 bases between. The DNA of the CDR3 is TGTGCCTGGAGGGACCCTTGGGCAGGCGGGCCTCCGATTAATGAAAAACTGTTTTTT. This sequence encodes CAWRDPWAGGPPINEKLFF.